This entry lists 8 T cell receptor beta chains sequenced from one sample in a study of a mutant IDH1 vaccine in newly diagnosed glioma. Time point of the sample: week 35, safety follow-up. Every single dose of the vaccine, 300 ug of mutant IDH1 20-mer peptide, came with topical imiquimod. No antigen has been assigned to these receptors. Clones were read by immunoSEQ multiplex PCR, and TCRdb kept only the in-frame ones, dropping some. The table lists roughly 68,000 clones, roughly 68% of them singletons, with 4.7% in the top ten. Specimen: PBMCs, collected from a glioma patient whose treatment included an IDH1 peptide vaccine. These receptors were collected from a man in his fifties or sixties with glioma.

The chain employs TRBV30 and TRBJ2-1, with 8 nucleotides matching TRBD2. Looked up from germline, CDR1 is GTSNPN and CDR2 is SVGIG (reference sequence). V gave up 3 bases and J gave up 7 bases; unmatched junction bases: 5. The CDR3 is 13 residues long. Here the CDR3 reads CAWRGLVSNEQFF. The CDR3 DNA follows: TGTGCCTGGAGGGGACTAGTATCGAATGAGCAGTTCTTC.

V and J are TRBV7-2 and TRBJ2-2; D remains unclear. The CDR3 has 16 residues. Germline CDR1 SGHTA, CDR2 FQGNSA. V lost 1 base and J lost 4, with 13 bases in between. The CDR3 reads CASSLDRAGGTGELFF. The CDR3 nucleotides read TGTGCCAGCAGCTTAGATCGGGCAGGTGGCACCGGGGAGCTGTTTTTT.

This clone was picked up a small number of times. V and J are TRBV7-2 and TRBJ1-1; D not resolved. The CDR3 sequence is 13 residues long. Germline CDR1 SGHTA, CDR2 FQGNSA. V lost 8 bases and J lost 10, with 20 bases in between. The CDR3 region has the DNA TGTGCCAGCCGAAATGGGGTACTTGAAAGAGCTTTCTTT. Its translation: CASRNGVLERAFF.

The chain recombines TRBV6-6 with TRBJ1-5; tentatively, D is TRBD1 (5 bases). The CDR3 is made up of 15 amino acids. Germline lookup yields CDR1 MNHNY and CDR2 SVGAGI (reference sequence). Trimming stripped 4 bases from V and 1 base from J, with 11 bases between. As DNA, the CDR3 is TGTGCCAGCAGTTCGGGACTCAACAGCAATCAGCCCCAGCATTTT. Protein product: CASSSGLNSNQPQHF.

The rearrangement links TRBV19 to TRBJ1-6; weak D call: TRBD1 (5 bases). Germline CDR1 and CDR2: LNHDA and SQIVND (reference sequence). The CDR3 is 15 residues long. With 5 bases removed from V and 0 bases from J, the gap between germline ends came to 8 bases. The CDR3 nucleotides read TGTGCCAGTAGTCCAGGGAGCTCCTATAATTCACCCCTCCACTTT. Translating gives CASSPGSSYNSPLHF.

This rearrangement joins TRBV5-1 to TRBJ2-7; D is possibly TRBD2 (5 bases). Trimming cost V 1 base and J 0 bases, with 11 bases left between them. The CDR3 sequence is 15 residues long. Per germline, CDR1 SGHRS and CDR2 YFSETQ. The CDR3 DNA reads as TGCGCCAGCAGCTTGAGGAGCGGTTCCTCCTACGAGCAGTACTTC. Its translation: CASSLRSGSSYEQYF. The complete variable domain, with remaining parts taken from reference TRBV5-1 and TRBJ2-7, reads KAGVTQTPRYLIKTRGQQVTLSCSPISGHRSVSWYQQTPGQGLQFLFEYFSETQRNKGNFPGRFSGRQFSNSRSEMNVSTLELGDSALYLCASSLRSGSSYEQYFGPGTRLTVT.

J is TRBJ2-5 and V is TRBV29-1; weak D call: TRBD2 (6 bases). The V gene's germline CDR1 is SQVTM and CDR2 ANQGSEA. The CDR3 consists of 12 residues. Trimming left V 6 bases short and J 9 bases short, with 17 bases between. CDR3 loop: CSVGRGSGAQYF. The CDR3 DNA is TGCAGCGTCGGAAGAGGGTCGGGGGCCCAGTACTTC.

The chain combines TRBV4-1 with TRBJ1-5; D perhaps matches TRBD1 (6 bases). The V end was cut by 3 bases, the J end by 6 bases, with 15 bases between. Germline V gives CDR1 MGHRA, CDR2 YSYEKL. This CDR3 has 15 residues. The CDR3 is CASSQTKQGAQPQHF. The CDR3 DNA sequence: TGCGCCAGCAGCCAGACTAAACAGGGAGCTCAGCCCCAGCATTTT.